One and the same sample provided the 4 T cell receptor beta chains below, sequenced in a study of T-cell reconstitution after alpha-beta-depleted transplantation in children. Preparation of the TCRbeta library was carried out with unique molecular identifiers. From the PCR reads, TCRdb called clonotypes with MiXCR, one entry per CDR3 protein. The table lists about 340,000 distinct CDR3 sequences, under 20% of them singletons, with roughly 40% in the top ten. The sequencing used PBMCs, mostly from graft donor cells, collected 360 days after TCRalphabeta/CD19-depleted stem cell transplant. The receptors here all came from a male patient aged 2-15 years who had a stem cell transplant for acute lymphoblastic leukemia, so the T cells may come from the graft donor.

This clonotype was counted a few times. The chain carries TRBV28 and TRBJ2-3; tentatively, D is TRBD1 or TRBD2 (5 bases each). Germline V gene data show CDR1 as MDHEN and CDR2 as SYDVKM. The V end was cut by 2 bases, the J end by 4 bases, with 13 bases between. The CDR3 covers 15 residues. The CDR3 region is CASSLRGTSADTQYF. The CDR3 region has the DNA TGTGCCAGCAGTTTACGAGGGACCAGCGCAGATACGCAGTATTTT.

A few counts support this clonotype. The chain joins TRBV12-3 or TRBV12-4 to TRBJ2-2, with TRBD2 matching 7 bases. The V segment lost 6 bases and the J segment 0 bases; nucleotides outside the gene matches: 7. The CDR3 runs 16 residues. CDR3 sequence (DNA): TGTGCCAGCAGCTGGACTAGTCGGGCGAACACCGGGGAGCTGTTTTTT. Translation: CASSWTSRANTGELFF.

The rearrangement links TRBV2 to TRBJ1-5; 7 bases agree with TRBD1. Losses at the gene ends were 6 bases for V and 3 bases for J; bases not matched to a gene: 5. Germline assignment: CDR1 SNHLY and CDR2 FYNNEI. The CDR3 contains 14 residues. CDR3 residues: CASSRDSTNQPQHF. The CDR3, as DNA: TGTGCCAGCAGCCGGGACAGCACCAATCAGCCCCAGCATTTT.

This clonotype was recorded a few times. V usage is TRBV12-3 or TRBV12-4 and J usage is TRBJ2-1; maybe TRBD2 (6 bases). V gave up 5 bases and J gave up 0 bases, with 11 bases separating them. There are 15 residues in the CDR3. For the CDR3, the DNA is TGTGCCAGCAGTAGCGGGCAAAGCTCCTACAATGAGCAGTTCTTC. Its translation: CASSSGQSSYNEQFF.